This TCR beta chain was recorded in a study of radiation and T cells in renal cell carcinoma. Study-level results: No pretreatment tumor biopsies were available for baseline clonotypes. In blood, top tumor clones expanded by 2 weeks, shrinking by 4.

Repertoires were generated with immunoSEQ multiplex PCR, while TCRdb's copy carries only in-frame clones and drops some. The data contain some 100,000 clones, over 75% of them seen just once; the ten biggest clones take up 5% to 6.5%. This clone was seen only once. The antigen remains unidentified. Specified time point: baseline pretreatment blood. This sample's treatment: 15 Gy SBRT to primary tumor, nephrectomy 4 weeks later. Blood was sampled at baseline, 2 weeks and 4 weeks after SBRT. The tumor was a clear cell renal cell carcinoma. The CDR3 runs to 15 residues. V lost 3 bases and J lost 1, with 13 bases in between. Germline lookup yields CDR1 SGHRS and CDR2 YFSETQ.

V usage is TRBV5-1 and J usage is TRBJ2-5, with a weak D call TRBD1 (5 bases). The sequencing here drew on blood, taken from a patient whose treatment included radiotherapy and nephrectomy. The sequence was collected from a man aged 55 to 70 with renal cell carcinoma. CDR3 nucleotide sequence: TGCGCCAGCAGCTATTCACAGGTTCCCCAAGAGACCCAGTACTTC. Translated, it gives CASSYSQVPQETQYF.